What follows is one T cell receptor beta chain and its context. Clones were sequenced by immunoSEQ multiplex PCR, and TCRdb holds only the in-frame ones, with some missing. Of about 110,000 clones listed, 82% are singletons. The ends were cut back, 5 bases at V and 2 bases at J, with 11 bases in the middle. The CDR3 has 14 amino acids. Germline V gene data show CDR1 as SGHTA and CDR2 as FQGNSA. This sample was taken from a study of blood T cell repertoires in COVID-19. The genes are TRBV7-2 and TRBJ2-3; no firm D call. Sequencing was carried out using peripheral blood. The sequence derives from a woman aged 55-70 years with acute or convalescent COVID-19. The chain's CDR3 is CASSLGPLTDTQYF. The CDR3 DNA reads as TGTGCCAGCAGCCTAGGCCCACTCACAGATACGCAGTATTTT. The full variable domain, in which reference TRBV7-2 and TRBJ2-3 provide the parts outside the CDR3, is GAGVSQSPSNKVTEKGKDVELRCDPISGHTALYWYRQSLGQGLEFLIYFQGNSAPDKSGLPSDRFSAERTGGSVSTLTIQRTQQEDSAVYLCASSLGPLTDTQYFGPGTRLTVL.